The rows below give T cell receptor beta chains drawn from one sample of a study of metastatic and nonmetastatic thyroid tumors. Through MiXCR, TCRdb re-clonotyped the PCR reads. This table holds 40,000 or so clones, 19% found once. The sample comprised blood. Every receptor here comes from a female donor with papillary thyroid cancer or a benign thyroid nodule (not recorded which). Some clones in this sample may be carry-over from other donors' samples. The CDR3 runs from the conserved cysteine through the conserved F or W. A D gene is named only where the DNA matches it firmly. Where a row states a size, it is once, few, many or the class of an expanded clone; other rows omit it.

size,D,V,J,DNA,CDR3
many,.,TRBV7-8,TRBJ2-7,TGTGCCAGCAGCTTAGTTCGGGGGGAGCAGTACTTC,CASSLVRGEQYF
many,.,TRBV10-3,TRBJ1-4,TGTGCCATCAGTGACCCAGACGGGAATGAAAAACTGTTTTTT,CAISDPDGNEKLFF
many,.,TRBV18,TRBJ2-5,TGTGCCAGCTCACCACCGGGACTGAAAGAGACCCAGTACTTC,CASSPPGLKETQYF
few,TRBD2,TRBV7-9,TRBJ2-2,TGTGCCAGCAGACCGAGTGACGGGGGGGCCGGGGAGCTGTTTTTT,CASRPSDGGAGELFF
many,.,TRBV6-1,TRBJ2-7,TGTGCCAGCATGGTGGCTAGCAGGGCCTACGAGCAGTACTTC,CASMVASRAYEQYF
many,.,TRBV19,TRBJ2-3,TGTGCCAGTAGTATCGGTGAGGTGGCAGATACGCAGTATTTT,CASSIGEVADTQYF
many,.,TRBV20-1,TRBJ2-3,TGCAGTGCTAGGACCCTACGACAGTTTGATACGCAGTATTTT,CSARTLRQFDTQYF
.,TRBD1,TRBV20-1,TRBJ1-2,TGCAGTGCTAGAGATTTTACAGGGGCGGACTATGGCTACACCTTC,CSARDFTGADYGYTF
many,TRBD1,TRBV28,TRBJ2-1,TGTGCCAGCAGTTCTTATGTAGGACAGGGGAGGGACAATGAGCAGTTCTTC,CASSSYVGQGRDNEQFF
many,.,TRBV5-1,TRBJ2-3,TGCGCCAGCAGCTTGAGGGCCTCCGGGACCGCGGAAGATACGCAGTATTTT,CASSLRASGTAEDTQYF
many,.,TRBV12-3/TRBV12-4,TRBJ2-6,TGTGCCAGCAGTTTAGGGGTGGGGGGGGCCAACGTCCTGACTTTC,CASSLGVGGANVLTF
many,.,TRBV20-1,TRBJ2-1,TGCAGTGCTAACCCCGTCTACAATGAGCAGTTCTTC,CSANPVYNEQFF
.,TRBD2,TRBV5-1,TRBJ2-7,TGCGCCAGCACCGACGGACCGGGACTAGGCATGTACGAGCAGTACTTC,CASTDGPGLGMYEQYF
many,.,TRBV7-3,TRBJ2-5,TGTGCCAGCAGCCCTCTAGGCTGGGGAGAGACCCAGTACTTC,CASSPLGWGETQYF
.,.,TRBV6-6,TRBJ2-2,TGTGCCAGCATTTACACTTCGACCGGGCAGCTGTTTTTT,CASIYTSTGQLFF
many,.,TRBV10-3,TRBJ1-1,TGTGCCATCAGTGCCGGGACGGTGAACACTGAAGCTTTCTTT,CAISAGTVNTEAFF
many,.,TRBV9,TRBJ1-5,TGTGCCAGCAGCGGGGACGGACGAAAGCCTTTT,CASSGDGRKPF
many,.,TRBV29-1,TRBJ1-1,TGCAGCACGTGGCACACTGAAGCTTTCTTT,CSTWHTEAFF
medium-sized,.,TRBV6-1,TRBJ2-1,TGTGCCAGCAGTGAATTCTTTGGTGAGCAGTTCTTC,CASSEFFGEQFF
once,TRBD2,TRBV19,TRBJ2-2,TGTGCCAGTAGTATAGTAGCGGGAGGGCCCGGGGAGCTGTTTTTT,CASSIVAGGPGELFF
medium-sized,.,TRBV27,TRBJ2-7,TGTGCCAGCAGTTCGGGGGCCGGTGCGGGGGCGATTCCCTACGAGCAGTACTTC,CASSSGAGAGAIPYEQYF
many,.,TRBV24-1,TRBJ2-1,TGTGCCACCAGTGATTCCGGGACGGAGAGTTATGAGCAGTTCTTC,CATSDSGTESYEQFF